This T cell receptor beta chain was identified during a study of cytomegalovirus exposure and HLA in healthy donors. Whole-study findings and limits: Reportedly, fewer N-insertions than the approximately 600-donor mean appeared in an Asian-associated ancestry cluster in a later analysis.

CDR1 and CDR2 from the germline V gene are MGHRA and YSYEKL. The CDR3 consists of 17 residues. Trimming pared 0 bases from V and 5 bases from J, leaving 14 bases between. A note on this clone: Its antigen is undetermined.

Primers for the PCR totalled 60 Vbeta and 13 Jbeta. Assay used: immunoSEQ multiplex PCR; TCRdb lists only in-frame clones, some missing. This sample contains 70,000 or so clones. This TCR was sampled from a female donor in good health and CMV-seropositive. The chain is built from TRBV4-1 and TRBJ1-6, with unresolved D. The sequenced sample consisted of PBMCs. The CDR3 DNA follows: TGCGCCAGCAGCCAAGAAAGGTACGGAGCCAATAATTCACCCCTCCACTTT. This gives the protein CASSQERYGANNSPLHF.